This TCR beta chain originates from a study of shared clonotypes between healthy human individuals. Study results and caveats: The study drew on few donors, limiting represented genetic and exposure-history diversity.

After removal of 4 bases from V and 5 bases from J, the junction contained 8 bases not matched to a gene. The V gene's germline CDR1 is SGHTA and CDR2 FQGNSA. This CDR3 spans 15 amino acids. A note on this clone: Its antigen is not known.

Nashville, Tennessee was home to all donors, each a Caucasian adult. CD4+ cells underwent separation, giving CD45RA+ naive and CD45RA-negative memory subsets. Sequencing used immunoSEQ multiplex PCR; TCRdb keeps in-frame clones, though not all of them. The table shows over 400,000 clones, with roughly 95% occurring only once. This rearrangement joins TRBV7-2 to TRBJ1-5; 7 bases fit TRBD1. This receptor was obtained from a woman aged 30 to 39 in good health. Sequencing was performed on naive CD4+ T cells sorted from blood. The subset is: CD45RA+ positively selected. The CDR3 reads CASSWTGTAHQPQHF. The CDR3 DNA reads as TGTGCCAGCAGCTGGACCGGGACAGCACATCAGCCCCAGCATTTT.